This T cell receptor beta chain is drawn from a study of T cell repertoires in cytomegalovirus infection. V trimming: 6 bases; J trimming: 7 bases; junction bases outside the gene matches: 6. Germline CDR1 LNHDA, CDR2 SQIVND (reference sequence). The CDR3 sequence is 15 residues long. TCRdb re-called the reads with MiXCR, one entry per CDR3 protein. The table has more than 250,000 distinct CDR3 sequences, roughly 25% seen once. In this sample, this clonotype turned up a few times. Its antigen is not known. Study-level results: CMV carriers with the relevant HLA were identified by cumulative public TCR beta family frequency.

This TCR was recovered from a human donor in good health (CMV status not recorded). Some clones in this sample may be carry-over from other donors' samples. The rearrangement joins TRBV19 to TRBJ2-1; 13 bases map to TRBD2. Sequences were derived from cultured PBMCs, sampled from culture after CMV antigen stimulation. The CDR3 bases are TGTGCCAGTAGCCCAGGGACTAGCGGGAAGAATGAGCAGTTCTTC. Translated: CASSPGTSGKNEQFF.